The present T cell receptor beta chain was sequenced within a study of T cell responses to AZD1222 COVID-19 vaccine. Generated by immunoSEQ multiplex PCR, the TCRdb table keeps only in-frame clones and is missing some. The table has roughly 120,000 clones, 80% to 90% seen once. Trimming at V came to 5 bases and at J to 4 bases, leaving 5 bases not matched to a gene. This CDR3 is 14 amino acids long. Germline V CDR1 and CDR2: MDHEN, SYDVKM. Sequenced here: peripheral blood, sampled on day 0 of AZD1222 vaccination. The gene calls are TRBV28 and TRBJ2-3; 8 nucleotides align to TRBD1. The TCR was taken from an adult in good health. Here the CDR3 reads CASSLRTGPDTQYF. CDR3 in DNA: TGTGCCAGCAGTCTCCGGACAGGGCCAGATACGCAGTATTTT.